A single sample is the source of the 2 T cell receptor delta chains below, sequenced in a study of gamma-delta T cells after stem cell transplantation (dated by TCRdb to about 2016). Libraries came from RT-PCR. The listed sequencing device is Illumina MiSeq. Identical DNA sequences were merged into single rows after TCRdb reprocessed the public reads with CATT. The sample table holds roughly 5,400 delta-chain clones, of which 9.8% were seen once. In total, the top ten clones hold around 14% of the sample. The sequenced sample was gamma-delta T cells. The origin of the receptors is a human donor. It is not recorded whose cells these are; they may come from a transplant donor.

This clone ranks as medium-sized. The gene calls are TRDV2 and TRDJ1, with 11 bases matching TRDD3. Germline trimming cut 1 base from V and 3 bases from J; bases unmatched to any gene: 18. This CDR3 is built from 20 residues. The V gene's germline CDR1 is GEAIGNYY and CDR2 EKD. The CDR3 here is CACDTLPTSLGDTAADKLIF. The DNA of the CDR3 is TGTGCCTGTGACACGCTCCCTACGTCCCTGGGGGATACAGCGGCCGATAAACTCATCTTT.

Relative to its sample, this clone is large (0.1 to 1%). The sample carries other DNA sequences with the same CDR3. The chain links TRDV2 to TRDJ1, with TRDD3 identical over 11 bases. The CDR3 spans 19 residues. Germline lookup yields CDR1 GEAIGNYY and CDR2 EKD. J gave up 1 base and V 3 bases, and 15 bases lay outside the gene matches. The DNA of the CDR3 is TGTGCCTGTGACCTACTGGGGGATAATACTGGGTCGAGCACCGATAAACTCATCTTT. This codes for CACDLLGDNTGSSTDKLIF.